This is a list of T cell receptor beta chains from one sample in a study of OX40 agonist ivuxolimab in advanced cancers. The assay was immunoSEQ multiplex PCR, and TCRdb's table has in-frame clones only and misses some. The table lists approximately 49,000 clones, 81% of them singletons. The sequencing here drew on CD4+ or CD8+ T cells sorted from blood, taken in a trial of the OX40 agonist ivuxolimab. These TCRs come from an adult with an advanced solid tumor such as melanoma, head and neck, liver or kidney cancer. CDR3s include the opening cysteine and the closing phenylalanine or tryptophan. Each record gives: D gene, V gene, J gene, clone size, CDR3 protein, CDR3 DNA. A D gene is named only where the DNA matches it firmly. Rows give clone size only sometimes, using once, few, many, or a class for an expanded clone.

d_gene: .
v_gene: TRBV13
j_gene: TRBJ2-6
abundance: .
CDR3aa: CASSYGVSGANVLTF
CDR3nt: TGTGCCAGCAGCTATGGGGTGTCTGGGGCCAACGTCCTGACTTTC

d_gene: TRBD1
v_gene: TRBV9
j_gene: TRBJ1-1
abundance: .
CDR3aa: CASSVGGGSPMNTEAFF
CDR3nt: TGTGCCAGCAGCGTAGGAGGGGGCAGTCCCATGAACACTGAAGCTTTCTTT

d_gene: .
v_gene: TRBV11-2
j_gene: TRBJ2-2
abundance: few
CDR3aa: CASSLEGGGELFF
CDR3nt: TGTGCCAGCAGCTTAGAGGGTGGCGGGGAGCTGTTTTTT

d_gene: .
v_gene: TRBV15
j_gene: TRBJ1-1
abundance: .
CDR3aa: CATSPLGAEAFF
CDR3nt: TGTGCCACCAGCCCCCTGGGGGCTGAAGCTTTCTTT

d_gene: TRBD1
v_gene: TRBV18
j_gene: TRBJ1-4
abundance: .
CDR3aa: CASSRQDREVTYEKLFF
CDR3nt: TGTGCCAGCTCACGGCAGGACAGGGAGGTAACCTATGAAAAACTGTTTTTT

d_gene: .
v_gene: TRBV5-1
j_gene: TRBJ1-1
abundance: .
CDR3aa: CASSWTAGAEAFF
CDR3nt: TGCGCCAGCAGCTGGACAGCGGGCGCTGAAGCTTTCTTT

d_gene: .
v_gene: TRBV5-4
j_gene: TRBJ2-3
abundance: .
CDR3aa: CASSLLRGHTDTQYF
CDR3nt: TGTGCCAGCAGCTTGCTTAGAGGGCACACAGATACGCAGTATTTT

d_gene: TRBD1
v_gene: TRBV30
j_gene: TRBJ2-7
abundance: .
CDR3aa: CAWSRNWVGTGAYEQYF
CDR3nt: TGTGCCTGGAGTAGAAATTGGGTAGGGACAGGGGCCTACGAGCAGTACTTC

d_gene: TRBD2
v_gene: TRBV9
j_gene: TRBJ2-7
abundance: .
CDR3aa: CASSHPLAGVPHEQYF
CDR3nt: TGTGCCAGCAGCCACCCACTAGCGGGAGTGCCCCACGAGCAGTACTTC

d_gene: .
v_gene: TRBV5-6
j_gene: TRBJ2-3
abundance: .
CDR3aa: CASSLDVRTDTQYF
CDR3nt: TGTGCCAGCAGCTTGGACGTGAGGACAGATACGCAGTATTTT

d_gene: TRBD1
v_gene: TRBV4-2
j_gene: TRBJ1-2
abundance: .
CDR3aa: CASSPRGLDYGYTF
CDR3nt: TGTGCCAGCAGCCCCAGGGGGCTAGACTATGGCTACACCTTC

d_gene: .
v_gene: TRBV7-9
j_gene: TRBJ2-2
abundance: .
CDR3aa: CASSFLPGELFF
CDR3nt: TGTGCCAGCAGCTTTTTGCCCGGGGAGCTGTTTTTT

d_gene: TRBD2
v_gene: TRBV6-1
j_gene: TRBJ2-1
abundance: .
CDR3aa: CASSPGTSGSNEQFF
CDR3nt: TGTGCCAGCAGTCCCGGGACTAGCGGGAGCAATGAGCAGTTCTTC

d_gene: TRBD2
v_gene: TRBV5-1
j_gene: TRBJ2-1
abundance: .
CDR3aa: CASSLKLAGLSPYNEQFF
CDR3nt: TGCGCCAGCAGCCTGAAACTAGCGGGGCTATCCCCCTACAATGAGCAGTTCTTC

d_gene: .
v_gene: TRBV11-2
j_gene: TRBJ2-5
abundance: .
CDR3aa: CASSPPDQETQYF
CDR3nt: TGTGCCAGCAGCCCCCCAGACCAAGAGACCCAGTACTTC

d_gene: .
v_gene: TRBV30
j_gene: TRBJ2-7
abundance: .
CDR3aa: CAWSVGYEQYF
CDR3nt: TGTGCCTGGAGTGTGGGATACGAGCAGTACTTC

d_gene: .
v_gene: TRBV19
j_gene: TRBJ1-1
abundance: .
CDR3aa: CASSIGNTEAFF
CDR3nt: TGTGCCAGTAGTATCGGGAACACTGAAGCTTTCTTT

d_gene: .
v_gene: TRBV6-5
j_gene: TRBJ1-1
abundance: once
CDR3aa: CASRDTNTEAFF
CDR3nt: TGTGCCAGCAGAGACACGAACACTGAAGCTTTCTTT

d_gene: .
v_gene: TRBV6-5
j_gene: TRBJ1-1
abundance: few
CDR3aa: CASSPEGNFNTEAFF
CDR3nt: TGTGCCAGCAGTCCCGAGGGGAATTTTAACACTGAAGCTTTCTTT

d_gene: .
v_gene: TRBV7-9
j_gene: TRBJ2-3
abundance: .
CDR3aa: CASSLVLDLSTDTQYF
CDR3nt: TGTGCCAGCAGCTTAGTACTAGATCTTAGCACAGATACGCAGTATTTT

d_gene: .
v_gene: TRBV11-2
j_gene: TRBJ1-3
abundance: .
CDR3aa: CASSLGFAPGNTIYF
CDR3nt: TGTGCCAGCAGCTTGGGATTTGCCCCTGGAAACACCATATATTTT

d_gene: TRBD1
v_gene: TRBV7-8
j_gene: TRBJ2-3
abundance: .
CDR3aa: CASSLGGTGLTDTQYF
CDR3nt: TGTGCCAGCAGCCTGGGGGGGACAGGGTTAACAGATACGCAGTATTTT

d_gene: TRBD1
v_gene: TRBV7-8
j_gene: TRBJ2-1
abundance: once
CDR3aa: CASTPLTGTEIYNEQFF
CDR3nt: TGTGCCAGCACCCCCTTGACCGGGACAGAAATCTACAATGAGCAGTTCTTC

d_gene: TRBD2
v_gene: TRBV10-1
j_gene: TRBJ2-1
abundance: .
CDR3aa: CASSGGLANDEQFF
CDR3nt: TGCGCCAGCAGTGGGGGACTAGCGAATGATGAGCAGTTCTTC

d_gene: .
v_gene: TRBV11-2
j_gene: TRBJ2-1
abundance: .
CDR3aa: CASSLGNEQFF
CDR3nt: TGTGCCAGCAGCTTAGGCAATGAGCAGTTCTTC

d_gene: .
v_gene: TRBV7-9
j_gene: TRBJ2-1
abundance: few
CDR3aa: CASSPFRGSYNEQFF
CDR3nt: TGTGCCAGCAGCCCCTTTCGGGGTTCCTACAATGAGCAGTTCTTC

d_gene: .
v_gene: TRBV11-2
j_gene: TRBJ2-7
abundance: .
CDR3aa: CASSLISGDSYEQYF
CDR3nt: TGTGCCAGCAGCTTAATTTCGGGGGACTCCTACGAGCAGTACTTC

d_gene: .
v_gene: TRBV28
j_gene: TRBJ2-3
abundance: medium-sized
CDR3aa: CASADGQKTSTDTQYF
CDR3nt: TGTGCCAGCGCCGATGGACAGAAAACTAGCACAGATACGCAGTATTTT

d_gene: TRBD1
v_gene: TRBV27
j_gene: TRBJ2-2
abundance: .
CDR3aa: CASSLGQVVGTGELFF
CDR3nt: TGTGCCAGCAGTTTGGGACAGGTCGTGGGCACCGGGGAGCTGTTTTTT

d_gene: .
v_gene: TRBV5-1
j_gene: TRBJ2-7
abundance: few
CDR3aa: CASSLEQGPSYEQYF
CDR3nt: TGCGCCAGCAGCTTGGAGCAGGGGCCTTCCTACGAGCAGTACTTC

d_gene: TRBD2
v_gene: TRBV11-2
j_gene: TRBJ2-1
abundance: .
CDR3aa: CASRGTSGNEQFF
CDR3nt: TGTGCCAGCAGAGGGACTAGCGGCAATGAGCAGTTCTTC